These T cell receptor beta chains were read from a single sample in a study of early T cells in non-severe SARS-CoV-2 infection. TCRdb called the 5' RACE reads again in MiXCR, with one record for every CDR3 protein. The table shows some 57,000 distinct CDR3 sequences, with roughly 13% occurring only once. The sample was whole blood. These receptors were obtained from an adult who was a healthcare worker with PCR-confirmed SARS-CoV-2 infection or an uninfected control (not recorded which). CDR3s include the opening cysteine and the closing phenylalanine or tryptophan. Each record gives: CDR3 length, clone size, J gene, V gene, D gene, CDR3 DNA, CDR3 protein. D genes are given only for firm matches. Rows may omit the clone size; those that give it use once, few, many or a size class.

17 many TRBJ2-7 TRBV6-1 NA TGTGCCAGCAGTGAAGGGTGGGGGGCGAGGAGCTCCTACGAGCAGTACTTC CASSEGWGARSSYEQYF
11 NA TRBJ1-2 TRBV29-1 NA TGCAGCGGACAACAGGGATTCGACTACACCTTC CSGQQGFDYTF
14 many TRBJ2-1 TRBV7-9 TRBD2 TGTGCCAGCAGCTTAGGAGGGACTAGCAATGAGCAGTTCTTC CASSLGGTSNEQFF
12 many TRBJ1-2 TRBV29-1 NA TGCAGCGTAGACCGGGGTTCGGGTGGCTACACCTTC CSVDRGSGGYTF
12 many TRBJ2-3 TRBV5-6 NA TGTGCCAGCGCCTTGTTAACAGATACGCAGTATTTT CASALLTDTQYF
16 few TRBJ2-5 TRBV19 TRBD2 TGTGCCAGTAGTACCTTCCTAGCGGGGGGCAAGGAGACCCAGTACTTC CASSTFLAGGKETQYF
14 many TRBJ2-1 TRBV6-5 TRBD2 TGTGCCAGCAGCCTTAGCGGGGGCCCTTATGAGCAGTTCTTC CASSLSGGPYEQFF
13 NA TRBJ1-1 TRBV5-1 NA TGCGCCAGCAGCTTGGGAGCAGGGGCTGAAGCTTTCTTT CASSLGAGAEAFF
12 few TRBJ2-3 TRBV28 NA TGTGCCAGCAGTTGGACGCCCGATACGCAGTATTTT CASSWTPDTQYF
16 many TRBJ1-4 TRBV7-2 NA TGTGCCAGCAGCGAATCATCCGGGACGGGCGGGCGAAAACTGTTTTTT CASSESSGTGGRKLFF
14 NA TRBJ1-3 TRBV20-1 NA TGCAGTGCTAGCACAGGGAGCTCTGGAAACACCATATATTTT CSASTGSSGNTIYF
14 many TRBJ1-2 TRBV11-2 NA TGTGCCAGCAGCTCACAGAACTCTAACTATGGCTACACCTTC CASSSQNSNYGYTF
15 many TRBJ1-2 TRBV7-2 NA TGTGCCAGCAGCTTAGCTTGGGGACCTAATTATGGCTACACCTTC CASSLAWGPNYGYTF
14 many TRBJ1-1 TRBV14 NA TGTGCCAGCAGTTGGGACGGAACTTTCACTGAAGCTTTCTTT CASSWDGTFTEAFF
9 NA TRBJ1-2 TRBV20-1 NA TGCAGTGCTAGCGATGGCTACACCTTC CSASDGYTF
15 many TRBJ1-1 TRBV12-3/TRBV12-4 TRBD1 TGTGCCAGCAGTCTCCAGTGGCAGGGGGGCACTGAAGCTTTCTTT CASSLQWQGGTEAFF
12 many TRBJ2-7 TRBV29-1 NA TGCAGCGTAGAAGACAGCACCTACGAGCAGTACTTC CSVEDSTYEQYF
17 many TRBJ2-1 TRBV11-2 TRBD2 TGTGCCAGCAGCTTAGATTGGGACGGGAGGATCGACAATGAGCAGTTCTTC CASSLDWDGRIDNEQFF
14 many TRBJ1-2 TRBV19 NA TGTGCCAGTAGTATGGGGATAAGCTACTATGGCTACACCTTC CASSMGISYYGYTF
13 NA TRBJ2-7 TRBV9 TRBD1 TGTGCCAGCAAGGGACAGGAGGCCGACGAGCAGTACTTC CASKGQEADEQYF
16 many TRBJ1-5 TRBV7-9 TRBD1 TGTGCCAGCAGCCCTGGGCGACAGGGTGGCAATCAGCCCCAGCATTTT CASSPGRQGGNQPQHF
17 few TRBJ2-3 TRBV12-3/TRBV12-4 NA TGTGCCAGCAGTTTAAGGTGGGGCGCGAGTAGGACAGATACGCAGTATTTT CASSLRWGASRTDTQYF
15 NA TRBJ1-5 TRBV27 NA TGTGCCAGCAGTTCCTGGGCCTCCCCGGGACAGCCCCAGCATTTT CASSSWASPGQPQHF
14 few TRBJ1-5 TRBV2 NA TGTGCCAGCAGGGTCTCAGGGGGCAATCAGCCCCAGCATTTT CASRVSGGNQPQHF
14 many TRBJ2-1 TRBV7-6 TRBD2 TGTGCCAGCAGCTTAAGCGGGAACTACAATGAGCAGTTCTTC CASSLSGNYNEQFF
16 many TRBJ2-7 TRBV15 TRBD1 TGTGCCACCAGCAGAGCTAGACAGGGATTATCCTACGAGCAGTACTTC CATSRARQGLSYEQYF
13 few TRBJ2-5 TRBV6-2/TRBV6-3 NA TGTGCCAGCAGCCACGACGGTCAAGAGACCCAGTACTTC CASSHDGQETQYF
17 many TRBJ1-5 TRBV20-1 TRBD1 TGCAGTGCTCCTTCCTTTGACAGGGGAGGGGGCAATCAGCCCCAGCATTTT CSAPSFDRGGGNQPQHF
13 few TRBJ1-2 TRBV15 NA TGTGCCACCAGCTTAACCTCTAACTATGGCTACACCTTC CATSLTSNYGYTF
16 many TRBJ1-4 TRBV28 NA TGTGCCAGCAGTTTTAGCAAGGGGCCCCTTAATGAAAAACTGTTTTTT CASSFSKGPLNEKLFF
16 NA TRBJ1-1 TRBV7-6 TRBD1 TGTGCCAGCAGCTTAGGGACAGGGAGGGGGAACACTGAAGCTTTCTTT CASSLGTGRGNTEAFF
17 NA TRBJ2-3 TRBV3-1 TRBD2 TGTGCCAGCAGCCAAGATTGGCGGGGGGGCGTCACAAATACGCAGTATTTT CASSQDWRGGVTNTQYF
14 many TRBJ2-7 TRBV30 TRBD1 TGTGCCTGGAGCCCGGGACAGGGGTTAGACGAGCAGTACTTC CAWSPGQGLDEQYF
15 NA TRBJ1-2 TRBV6-1 TRBD1 TGTGCCAGCAGACACACCGGGACAGGGGACTATGGCTACACCTTC CASRHTGTGDYGYTF
15 many TRBJ2-3 TRBV7-9 NA TGTGCCAGCAGCGCGATAGGCGGAGTCACAGATACGCAGTATTTT CASSAIGGVTDTQYF
12 few TRBJ2-7 TRBV5-1 NA TGCGCCAGCAGCTTGGACAGTTTCGAGCAGTACTTC CASSLDSFEQYF
14 few TRBJ1-1 TRBV4-1 NA TGCGCCAGCAGCCCGCTCAGGGATGACACTGAAGCTTTCTTT CASSPLRDDTEAFF
15 NA TRBJ1-1 TRBV24-1 TRBD1 TGTGCCACCAGTGATGCCAGGGGGCGGAACACTGAAGCTTTCTTT CATSDARGRNTEAFF
15 many TRBJ2-1 TRBV20-1 NA TGCAGTGCTAGTTCGGGGCCGAGCTCCTACAATGAGCAGTTCTTC CSASSGPSSYNEQFF
15 NA TRBJ2-1 TRBV20-1 NA TGCAGTGCTAGAAGGTGGGGGGGCGGAAACAATGAGCAGTTCTTC CSARRWGGGNNEQFF
15 few TRBJ1-6 TRBV11-2 NA TGTGCCAGCACCCCCGGGGGATCCTATAATTCACCCCTCCACTTT CASTPGGSYNSPLHF
14 NA TRBJ2-7 TRBV5-1 NA TGCGCCAGCAGCCCGGGGCGCAGCAGTTACGAGCAGTACTTC CASSPGRSSYEQYF
15 few TRBJ2-7 TRBV14 NA TGTGCCAGCAGCCTTTGGGCAGTGTCCACCTACGAGCAGTACTTC CASSLWAVSTYEQYF
15 NA TRBJ2-2 TRBV6-1 TRBD1 TGTGCCAGCAGTGCCGGACAGGGTAACACCGGGGAGCTGTTTTTT CASSAGQGNTGELFF
15 many TRBJ2-1 TRBV7-6 NA TGTGCCAGCAGCTTAGACTTGGGCTCCTACAATGAGCAGTTCTTC CASSLDLGSYNEQFF
16 NA TRBJ2-7 TRBV19 TRBD2 TGTGCCAGTAGTATAGCTCCTAGCGGGAGTGGGAACGAGCAGTACTTC CASSIAPSGSGNEQYF
12 NA TRBJ2-7 TRBV20-1 NA TGCAGTGCTAGATGGGCTGATTACGAGCAGTACTTC CSARWADYEQYF
12 few TRBJ1-1 TRBV28 NA TGTGCCAGCAGCCCGGTGGACACTGAAGCTTTCTTT CASSPVDTEAFF
14 many TRBJ1-2 TRBV5-1 NA TGCGCCAGCAGCTTGGCTCCGGACAGAGGCGGCTACACCTTC CASSLAPDRGGYTF
17 few TRBJ2-5 TRBV20-1 NA TGCAGTGCCCATGGGCCCGTTGAGGGACGTAACCAAGAGACCCAGTACTTC CSAHGPVEGRNQETQYF